This T cell receptor beta chain was sequenced for a study of blood T cell repertoires in COVID-19. The CDR3 length is 18 residues. Trimming removed 5 bases from V and 4 bases from J; junction bases left unmatched: 17. From germline, CDR1 is KGHSH and CDR2 LQKENI. Produced via immunoSEQ multiplex PCR; TCRdb's table is partial and in-frame only. The sample holds about 210,000 clones, roughly 89% seen once. The chain combines TRBV18 with TRBJ2-5; 9 positions agree with TRBD1. The source is a man between 18 and 29 years old with acute COVID-19. The sequenced sample was PBMCs or T cells enriched from blood (not recorded which). In DNA form, the CDR3 reads TGTGCCAGCTCAGCCTCCGGTGTCGGACAGGGGAATCGAGAGACCCAGTACTTC. Protein product: CASSASGVGQGNRETQYF.